This T cell receptor (beta chain) was sequenced for a study of T cells in localized non-small cell lung cancer. Sequenced by immunoSEQ multiplex PCR; TCRdb stores in-frame clones only, minus some. The table shows roughly 90,000 clones, with approximately 91% occurring only once. CDR1 and CDR2 (germline): LNHDA, SQIVND (reference sequence). This CDR3 contains 15 residues. V was clipped by 4 bases and J by 4 bases; unmatched bases: 6. This clonotype originated in a woman aged 35-75 years with stage II squamous cell lung carcinoma. Material: PBMCs, obtained before any cancer treatment. The chain joins TRBV19 to TRBJ2-5; 10 bases match TRBD1. The CDR3 nucleotides are TGTGCCAGTAGTACGCCGGGACAGGGGAGAGAGACCCAGTACTTC. Translation gives CASSTPGQGRETQYF. The variable domain in full, completed from reference TRBV19 and TRBJ2-5, reads DGGITQSPKYLFRKEGQNVTLSCEQNLNHDAMYWYRQDPGQGLRLIYYSQIVNDFQKGDIAEGYSVSREKKESFPLTVTSAQKNPTAFYLCASSTPGQGRETQYFGPGTRLLVL.